Listed below are T cell receptor beta chains from one sample, sequenced in a study of control samples from healthy donors and cancer patients. Method: immunoSEQ multiplex PCR; TCRdb's copy keeps in-frame clones and lacks some. This table holds approximately 90,000 clones, 90% to 95% found once. Material: blood. The receptors were sampled from a woman aged 25 to 45 in good health. Each CDR3 is given with its conserved first and last residue. D genes are given only for firm matches. The size of a clone is reported for some rows only, either as once, few or many, or as a class for expanded clones.

J,size,D,V,DNA,CDR3
TRBJ2-1,once,TRBD2,TRBV4-1,TGCGCCAGCAGCCAAGGACTAGCGGGAGGGGGGCAGTTCTTC,CASSQGLAGGGQFF
TRBJ2-1,once,NA,TRBV21-1,TGTGCCAGCAGCAAAGCACTGGCTTGGATTAGGGATGAGCAGTTCTTC,CASSKALAWIRDEQFF
TRBJ1-6,NA,TRBD1,TRBV27,TGTGCCAGCAGTTGGACCGGGACAGGGGATTCACCCCTCCACTTT,CASSWTGTGDSPLHF
TRBJ2-1,NA,TRBD1,TRBV4-1,TGCGCCAGCAGCCAAGGGACAGGGGAATCGAATGAGCAGTTCTTC,CASSQGTGESNEQFF
TRBJ2-7,NA,TRBD2,TRBV11-2,TGTGCCAGCAGCTGGCGACTAGCTGAATCCTACGAGCAGTACTTC,CASSWRLAESYEQYF
TRBJ1-1,NA,NA,TRBV11-3,TGTGCCAGCAGGAAGGCCGTGAGAGGGATCTGGACTGAAGCTTTCTTT,CASRKAVRGIWTEAFF
TRBJ2-3,NA,TRBD1,TRBV6-6,TGTGCCAGCAGTAAACGGACAGGCGGAGCAGATACGCAGTATTTT,CASSKRTGGADTQYF
TRBJ2-4,NA,TRBD1,TRBV18,TGTGCCAGCTCCCCCCGGGACAGGGGACACATTCAGTACTTC,CASSPRDRGHIQYF
TRBJ2-5,NA,NA,TRBV12-3/TRBV12-4,TGTGCCAGCAGTTTAGTACAGACAGAGACCCAGTACTTC,CASSLVQTETQYF
TRBJ2-1,NA,TRBD2,TRBV5-1,TGCGCCAGCAGCACGAGCGGGGCGGGCTACAATGAGCAGTTCTTC,CASSTSGAGYNEQFF
TRBJ1-2,NA,TRBD1,TRBV4-1,TGCGCCAGCCGGAACCACGGGACAGGGAACCGTAATGGCTACACCTTC,CASRNHGTGNRNGYTF
TRBJ2-7,NA,TRBD1,TRBV12-3/TRBV12-4,TGTGCCAGCAGTTCCCGGGACAGCTACGAGCAGTACTTC,CASSSRDSYEQYF
TRBJ1-3,once,TRBD1,TRBV5-5,TGTGCCAGCAGCTTAAGTGGGACAGCCTTATCAACCTCTGGAAACACCATATATTTT,CASSLSGTALSTSGNTIYF
TRBJ1-6,NA,TRBD1,TRBV30,TGTGCCTGGAGTCCTCCGGGACAGGGCTATTCACCCCTCCACTTT,CAWSPPGQGYSPLHF
TRBJ1-2,NA,TRBD1,TRBV5-1,TGCGCCAGCAGGCGGGACAGGGTCTCTGGCTACACCTTC,CASRRDRVSGYTF
TRBJ1-5,NA,NA,TRBV28,TGTGCCAGCAGTTTTCTGCAGGATAGCAATCAGCCCCAGCATTTT,CASSFLQDSNQPQHF
TRBJ1-1,NA,TRBD1,TRBV7-2,TGTGCCAGCAGCCCTCAGACAGGGAATCAAGCTTTCTTT,CASSPQTGNQAFF
TRBJ2-7,few,NA,TRBV2,TGTGCCAGCAGTGTGGGTACAGGTGACGAGCAGTACTTC,CASSVGTGDEQYF
TRBJ2-1,NA,TRBD1,TRBV5-1,TGCGCCAGCAGCTTCGGACAGGGGTCCTACAATGAGCAGTTCTTC,CASSFGQGSYNEQFF
TRBJ2-5,NA,TRBD2,TRBV19,TGTGCCAGTCGACCGGGACTAGCCAACCAAGAGACCCAGTACTTC,CASRPGLANQETQYF
TRBJ2-2,NA,NA,TRBV3-1/TRBV3-2,TGTGCCAGCAGCCGCCCGGGGCCCGGGGAGCTGTTTTTT,CASSRPGPGELFF
TRBJ1-5,NA,NA,TRBV25-1,TGTGCCAGCAGTTACTTGGTCCCAGGGAGCAATCAGCCCCAGCATTTT,CASSYLVPGSNQPQHF
TRBJ2-6,few,NA,TRBV27,TGTGCCAGCAGTCAGCCCGGACAGAGCTTCTCTGGGGCCAACGTCCTGACTTTC,CASSQPGQSFSGANVLTF
TRBJ2-1,NA,NA,TRBV7-9,TGTGCCAGCAGCTTAGGAGGAGGGGGGCCCTCCTACAATGAGCAGTTCTTC,CASSLGGGGPSYNEQFF
TRBJ1-1,NA,NA,TRBV5-1,TGCGCCAGCAGCTTGGTCTCCAGGTTGAACACTGAAGCTTTCTTT,CASSLVSRLNTEAFF
TRBJ1-1,NA,NA,TRBV11-2,TGTGCCAGCAGCACATACCGATACACTGAAGCTTTCTTT,CASSTYRYTEAFF
TRBJ1-5,NA,NA,TRBV28,TGTGCCAGCAGTTTATGGGGGAATCAGCCCCAGCATTTT,CASSLWGNQPQHF
TRBJ2-1,NA,NA,TRBV19,TGTGCCAGTAGGTCCCCATTTAATGAGCAGTTCTTC,CASRSPFNEQFF
TRBJ2-5,NA,TRBD1,TRBV9,TGTGCCAGCAGCGTAGGGACAGGAAGAGAGACCCAGTACTTC,CASSVGTGRETQYF
TRBJ2-5,NA,TRBD1,TRBV11-3,TGTGCCAGCAGCCGGGACAGACAGGAGACCCAGTACTTC,CASSRDRQETQYF
TRBJ2-2,NA,NA,TRBV2,TGTGCCAGCACCCCTTCTAGGTTCAACACCGGGGAGCTGTTTTTT,CASTPSRFNTGELFF
TRBJ1-3,NA,NA,TRBV7-9,TGTGCCAGCAGCCAGAGGGAGGGCAACACCATATATTTT,CASSQREGNTIYF
TRBJ1-5,once,NA,TRBV9,TGTGCCAGCAGCGTAGACCCCGGCAATCAGCCCCAGCATTTT,CASSVDPGNQPQHF
TRBJ1-2,NA,TRBD1,TRBV19,TGTGCCAGCCGGGGACAGGGGGGAATAAACTATGGCTACACCTTC,CASRGQGGINYGYTF
TRBJ1-5,NA,NA,TRBV2,TGTGCCAGCAGTGTGGGTCCGGGGATGGGGAATCAGCCCCAGCATTTT,CASSVGPGMGNQPQHF
TRBJ2-5,NA,NA,TRBV7-8,TGTGCCAGCGGCCCATTTTACGGGACCCAGTACTTC,CASGPFYGTQYF
TRBJ1-1,NA,TRBD1,TRBV2,TGTGCCACCGATCTACAGGGGTTGAGCACTGAAGCTTTCTTT,CATDLQGLSTEAFF
TRBJ1-2,NA,NA,TRBV6-1,TGTGCCAGCAGTGAAGGCTACCGGAATTATGGCTACACCTTC,CASSEGYRNYGYTF
TRBJ2-7,few,NA,TRBV2,TGTGCCAGCAGCGAAAGGTCGTGGGAGCAGTACTTC,CASSERSWEQYF
TRBJ1-2,NA,NA,TRBV6-5,TGTGCCAGCAGAAAATCCCGTGAGGGCTACACCTTC,CASRKSREGYTF
TRBJ1-4,NA,NA,TRBV6-5,TGTGCCAGCAGCACCCAGGGCTGGAGTGAAAAACTGTTTTTT,CASSTQGWSEKLFF
TRBJ1-1,NA,NA,TRBV7-8,TGTGCCAGCAGCGGCCGCTGGACGAACACTGAAGCTTTCTTT,CASSGRWTNTEAFF
TRBJ1-5,NA,NA,TRBV30,TGTGCCTGGAGACCGACAGGAGACGTGGGGCCCCAGCATTTT,CAWRPTGDVGPQHF
TRBJ1-1,once,TRBD1,TRBV6-5,TGTGCCAGCAGCCTCCCGCAGGGGGGCACTGAAGCTTTCTTT,CASSLPQGGTEAFF
TRBJ1-2,NA,TRBD1,TRBV18,TGTGCCAGCTCACCCCGACAGGGGGATCCGTATGGCTACACCTTC,CASSPRQGDPYGYTF